This TCR beta chain derives from a study of radiotherapy plus CTLA-4 blockade in lung cancer. Generated by immunoSEQ multiplex PCR, the TCRdb table keeps only in-frame clones and is missing some. Seen here are just under 45,000 clones, about 70% observed once, and the top ten hold about 23%. Germline V CDR1 and CDR2: SGHTA, FQGTGA. The V and J ends lost 1 base and 11 bases respectively, with 17 bases between them. The length of the CDR3 is 14 residues. The starting material was peripheral blood, obtained from a patient treated with radiotherapy plus ipilimumab. V usage is TRBV7-3 and J usage is TRBJ1-1; a weak D match, TRBD1 (5 bases). This TCR was sampled from a human donor with non-small cell lung cancer who had a partial response to radiotherapy plus ipilimumab. This CDR3 reads CASSLMAGPGKAFF. CDR3 nucleotides: TGTGCCAGCAGCTTAATGGCAGGGCCTGGTAAGGCTTTCTTT.